This TCR beta chain was identified during a study of CD8 T cells in ankylosing spondylitis. As to this clonotype: What it binds is not known.

Libraries for TCR beta were made by quantitative 5'-RACE with molecular barcodes. TCRdb ran MiXCR on the 5' RACE reads and lists one entry per CDR3 protein. The top ten hold around 6.3% of the sample, which has approximately 220,000 distinct CDR3 sequences, around 25% seen once. Study conclusions and caveats: Seemingly characteristic of ankylosing spondylitis blood was a TCR beta motif consisting of several highly homologous variants. Clones linked to disease were reported to show significant enrichment in matched ankylosing spondylitis synovial fluid.

The CDR3 is 12 residues long. Trimming took off 7 bases at V and 4 bases at J, with 13 bases between the two ends. The germline CDR1 and CDR2 sequences are SQVTM and ANQGSEA. This chain connects TRBV29-1 to TRBJ1-1; maybe TRBD1 (5 bases). Sequencing was carried out using blood, either unsorted or a sorted T cell fraction (not recorded which). This TCR was sampled from a male donor with ankylosing spondylitis or in good health (not recorded which). Here the CDR3 reads CSASGGVTEAFF. The DNA for the CDR3 is TGCAGCGCGTCGGGAGGGGTCACTGAAGCTTTCTTT.